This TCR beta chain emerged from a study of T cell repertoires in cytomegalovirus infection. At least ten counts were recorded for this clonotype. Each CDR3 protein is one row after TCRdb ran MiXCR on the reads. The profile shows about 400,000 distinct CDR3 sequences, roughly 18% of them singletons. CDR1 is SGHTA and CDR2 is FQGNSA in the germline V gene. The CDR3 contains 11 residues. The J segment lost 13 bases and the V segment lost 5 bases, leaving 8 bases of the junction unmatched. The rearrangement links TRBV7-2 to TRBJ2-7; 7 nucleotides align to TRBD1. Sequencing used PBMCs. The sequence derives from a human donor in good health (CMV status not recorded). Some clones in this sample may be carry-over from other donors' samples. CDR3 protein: CASSETGIIYF. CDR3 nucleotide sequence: TGTGCCAGCAGCGAGACAGGGATTATTTACTTC.